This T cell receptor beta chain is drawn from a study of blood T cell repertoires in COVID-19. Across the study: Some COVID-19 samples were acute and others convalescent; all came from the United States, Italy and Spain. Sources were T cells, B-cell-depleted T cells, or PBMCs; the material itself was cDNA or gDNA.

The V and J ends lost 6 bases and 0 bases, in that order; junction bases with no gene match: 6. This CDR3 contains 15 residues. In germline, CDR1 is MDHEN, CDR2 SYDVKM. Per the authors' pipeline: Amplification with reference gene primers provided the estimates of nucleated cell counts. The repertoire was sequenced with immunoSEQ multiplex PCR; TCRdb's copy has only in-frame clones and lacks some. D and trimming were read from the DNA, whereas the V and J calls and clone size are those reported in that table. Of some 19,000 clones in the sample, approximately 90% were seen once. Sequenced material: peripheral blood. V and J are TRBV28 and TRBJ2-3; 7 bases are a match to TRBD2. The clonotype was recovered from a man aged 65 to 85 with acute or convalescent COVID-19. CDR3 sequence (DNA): TGTGCCAGCAGCGGATGGCGGGAGAGCACAGATACGCAGTATTTT. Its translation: CASSGWRESTDTQYF.